This T cell receptor beta chain was identified in a study of response to subunit inactivated influenza vaccine. V dropped 4 bases and J dropped 5; count of bases not matched to a gene: 5. The CDR3 totals 13 residues. In germline, CDR1 is SGHTA, CDR2 FQGNSA. Broader study findings: The authors put forward the suggestion that each seasonal influenza vaccination may bring in only a limited number of new T cells.

Each CDR3 protein is one row after TCRdb ran MiXCR on the RT-PCR reads. The table shows more than 600,000 distinct CDR3 sequences, with around a sixth occurring only once. With regard to this clonotype: Its antigen remains unknown.

The input for sequencing was PBMCs from blood, taken more than 4 days after vaccination. This chain links TRBV7-2 with TRBJ2-7; 7 nucleotides align to TRBD1. The clonotype originates from a man between 45 and 60 years old who received an inactivated influenza vaccine. CDR3 nucleotide sequence: TGTGCCAGCAGCTGGGGGACAGAACACGAGCAGTACTTC. It translates to CASSWGTEHEQYF.